The rows below give T cell receptor beta chains drawn from one sample of a study of T cell changes during pregnancy in multiple sclerosis. Profiled with immunoSEQ multiplex PCR; TCRdb holds only in-frame clones, not every one. In the table there are around 120,000 clones, roughly nine tenths of which are singletons. The sample consisted of peripheral blood, taken after pregnancy. The receptors come from a female donor with multiple sclerosis, enrolled in a pregnancy study. Each CDR3 is given with its conserved first and last residue. D genes are given only for firm matches. Clone size is given for some rows only: seen once, a few or many times, or a class if the clone is expanded.

>few|TRBJ2-5|TRBV9|NA
CASSGTSPAQTQYF
TGTGCCAGCAGCGGTACTAGCCCCGCACAGACCCAGTACTTC
>NA|TRBJ1-6|TRBV12-5|NA
CASGTGSGNSPLHF
TGTGCTAGTGGAACAGGGAGTGGGAATTCACCCCTCCACTTT
>NA|TRBJ2-5|TRBV19|TRBD2
CASTSGGAHQETQYF
TGTGCCAGTACCTCGGGAGGGGCCCATCAAGAGACCCAGTACTTC
>many|TRBJ2-2|TRBV30|NA
CAWGRDAGELFF
TGTGCCTGGGGCAGGGATGCCGGGGAGCTGTTTTTT
>once|TRBJ2-7|TRBV12-5|TRBD1
CASGLVLRGLNEQYF
TGTGCTAGTGGTTTGGTACTAAGGGGGCTCAACGAGCAGTACTTC
>NA|TRBJ1-2|TRBV11-2|NA
CASSLGEGYVYTF
TGTGCCAGCAGCTTAGGAGAGGGTTACGTCTACACCTTC
>NA|TRBJ2-1|TRBV6-4|TRBD1
CASSGDSSYNEQFF
TGTGCCAGCAGTGGGGACAGCTCCTACAATGAGCAGTTCTTC
>NA|TRBJ1-1|TRBV5-4|TRBD1
CASSLAGTGTEAFF
TGTGCCAGCAGCTTGGCCGGGACAGGGACTGAAGCTTTCTTT
>NA|TRBJ2-7|TRBV7-3|NA
CASSPDSLSYEQYF
TGTGCCAGCAGCCCTGACAGCCTCTCCTACGAGCAGTACTTC
>NA|TRBJ2-7|TRBV4-1|NA
CASSHDRLTGEQYF
TGCGCCAGCAGCCACGACAGGCTCACGGGGGAGCAGTACTTC
>NA|TRBJ1-2|TRBV7-9|NA
CASSFGGAPGYTF
TGTGCCAGCAGCTTCGGGGGGGCGCCGGGCTACACCTTC
>few|TRBJ1-1|TRBV4-1|NA
CASSQVNTEAFF
TGCGCCAGCAGCCAAGTAAACACTGAAGCTTTCTTT
>NA|TRBJ2-2|TRBV6-6|NA
CASSYKTSTGELFF
TGTGCCAGCAGTTATAAGACAAGCACCGGGGAGCTGTTTTTT
>NA|TRBJ2-7|TRBV18|NA
CASSPGTRNYEQYF
TGTGCCAGCTCACCAGGGACTCGAAACTACGAGCAGTACTTC
>NA|TRBJ2-1|TRBV7-2|TRBD1
CASSLVAGQGYNEQFF
TGTGCCAGCAGCTTAGTTGCGGGACAGGGGTACAATGAGCAGTTCTTC
>few|TRBJ1-2|TRBV6-4|NA
CASSDSVDTGGGYTF
TGTGCCAGCAGTGACTCAGTTGACACAGGCGGTGGCTACACCTTC
>NA|TRBJ2-2|TRBV7-6|NA
CASSLGRETFGTGELFF
TGTGCCAGCAGCTTAGGGAGAGAGACCTTTGGCACCGGGGAGCTGTTTTTT
>NA|TRBJ2-1|TRBV2|NA
CASSVGGGDEQFF
TGTGCCAGCAGTGTGGGTGGGGGCGATGAGCAGTTCTTC
>NA|TRBJ2-3|TRBV11-2|TRBD2
CASSSTSGGTDTQYF
TGTGCCAGCAGCTCGACTAGCGGGGGGACAGATACGCAGTATTTT
>NA|TRBJ1-4|TRBV5-1|NA
CASSLSGGDEKLFF
TGCGCCAGCAGCTTGTCTGGGGGGGATGAAAAACTGTTTTTT
>NA|TRBJ1-1|TRBV4-1|NA
CASSQDGGGRKTEAFF
TGCGCCAGCAGCCAAGATGGGGGGGGAAGAAAAACTGAAGCTTTCTTT
>NA|TRBJ1-4|TRBV6-5|NA
CASSTLGGAEKLFF
TGTGCCAGCAGTACCCTCGGGGGTGCTGAAAAACTGTTTTTT
>NA|TRBJ2-5|TRBV5-4|TRBD2
CASSDTLAGGLETQYF
TGTGCCAGCAGCGATACACTAGCGGGGGGTTTAGAGACCCAGTACTTC
>NA|TRBJ1-5|TRBV9|NA
CASSSEGGSNQPQHF
TGTGCCAGCAGCTCCGAGGGGGGGTCCAATCAGCCCCAGCATTTT
>NA|TRBJ1-1|TRBV12-2|NA
CASRLVQGHTEAFF
TGTGCAAGTCGCTTAGTTCAGGGCCACACTGAAGCTTTCTTT
>once|TRBJ1-2|TRBV5-1|NA
CASSLLEHYGYTF
TGCGCCAGCAGCTTGCTGGAGCACTATGGCTACACCTTC